The 23 T cell receptor beta chains given below trace back to one sample, sequenced in a study of a mutant IDH1 vaccine in newly diagnosed glioma. Time point specified: week 47, end of study. A single vaccine dose contained 300 ug of mutant IDH1 20-mer peptide, and topical imiquimod was used with it. Sequenced by immunoSEQ multiplex PCR; TCRdb stores in-frame clones only, minus some. Counted here are about 56,000 clones, roughly four fifths occurring once; the ten biggest clones make up approximately 3.4%. No antigen has been identified for these receptors. The source was PBMCs, collected from a glioma patient whose treatment included an IDH1 peptide vaccine. These receptors were collected from a woman in her 50s with glioma.

The chain is built from TRBV13 and TRBJ1-3; 7 bases fit TRBD1. V shed 5 bases, J shed 8 bases, and the junction held 9 bases outside the gene matches. CDR1 is PRHDT and CDR2 is FYEKMQ in the germline V gene (reference sequence). This CDR3 is built from 14 residues. The CDR3 here is CASSPQGFEDTIYF. DNA of the CDR3: TGTGCCAGCAGCCCACAGGGGTTTGAAGACACCATATATTTT.

There are a few counts of this clone. This chain links TRBV5-1 with TRBJ1-1, with a weak D call TRBD1 (5 bases). Germline V gene sequence: CDR1 SGHRS, CDR2 YFSETQ. This CDR3 comprises 14 residues. V gave up 4 bases and J gave up 0 bases, with 10 bases separating them. The CDR3 DNA reads as TGCGCCAGCAGCCCAGACAGACTGAACACTGAAGCTTTCTTT. Protein product: CASSPDRLNTEAFF.

The genes are TRBV5-8 and TRBJ1-2; D not resolved. This CDR3 is built from 14 residues. The germline V gene encodes CDR1 SGHTS and CDR2 YDEGEE. V shed 2 bases and J shed 1 base, with 9 bases lying between them. The CDR3 reads CASSLAGRNYGYTF. The CDR3 DNA reads as TGTGCCAGCAGCTTAGCCGGGCGTAACTATGGCTACACCTTC.

The V call is TRBV6-5, the J call TRBJ2-5, with 7 bases matching TRBD2. Germline V gene sequence: CDR1 MNHEY, CDR2 SVGAGI. The CDR3 covers 14 residues. V shed 4 bases and J 5 bases; nucleotides not matched to a gene: 7. CDR3 nucleotide sequence: TGTGCCAGCAGTTCTGGACTAGTTACGGAGACCCAGTACTTC. It encodes CASSSGLVTETQYF.

This clone came up a few times. V is TRBV7-2 and J is TRBJ1-5, with D hard to call. Trimming pared 4 bases from V and 5 bases from J, leaving 9 bases between. This CDR3 has 13 amino acids. Germline CDR1 SGHTA, CDR2 FQGNSA. DNA for the CDR3: TGTGCCAGCAGCTCGAGAATCTATCAGCCCCAGCATTTT. Encoded protein: CASSSRIYQPQHF.

The gene calls are TRBV19 and TRBJ1-4, with D hard to call. V gave up 7 bases and J gave up 0 bases, with 9 bases separating them. The CDR3 length is 14 residues. Per the germline V gene, CDR1 is LNHDA and CDR2 is SQIVND (reference sequence). CDR3 residues: CASTRGATNEKLFF. The CDR3, as DNA: TGTGCCAGTACCCGCGGAGCAACTAATGAAAAACTGTTTTTT. The full variable domain, with the rest looked up from reference TRBV19 and TRBJ1-4, is DGGITQSPKYLFRKEGQNVTLSCEQNLNHDAMYWYRQDPGQGLRLIYYSQIVNDFQKGDIAEGYSVSREKKESFPLTVTSAQKNPTAFYLCASTRGATNEKLFFGSGTQLSVL.

The J gene is TRBJ2-2, the V gene TRBV9, with D unresolved. CDR1 SGDLS and CDR2 YYNGEE come from the germline V gene. V was pared by 4 bases and J by 6 bases, with 10 bases between. The CDR3 spans 13 residues. CDR3 protein: CASSPPSAGELFF. CDR3 in DNA: TGTGCCAGCAGCCCCCCATCGGCCGGGGAGCTGTTTTTT.

The chain uses TRBV2 and TRBJ2-7; D unclear. Per the germline V gene, CDR1 is SNHLY and CDR2 is FYNNEI. There are 17 residues in the CDR3. The V gene lost 3 bases and the J gene lost 2 bases, with 20 bases spanning the gap. Written as DNA, the CDR3 is TGTGCCAGCAGTGAGTCAGAGCAACAGACCCGCGCCTACGAGCAGTACTTC. It yields the protein CASSESEQQTRAYEQYF.

This chain connects TRBV15 to TRBJ2-5, with 7 nucleotides matching TRBD2. J lost 8 bases, V lost 1 base, and 13 bases had no gene match. Germline assignment: CDR1 LNHNV and CDR2 YYDKDF (reference sequence). The CDR3 runs 16 residues. The CDR3, as DNA: TGTGCCACCAGCAGAGCCCCGGGGCCTGGGGGGGGAACCCAGTACTTC. This sequence encodes CATSRAPGPGGGTQYF.

This rearrangement joins TRBV19 to TRBJ1-2, with D possibly TRBD1 on 5 matching bases. Per the germline V gene, CDR1 is LNHDA and CDR2 is SQIVND (reference sequence). The CDR3 runs to 14 residues. Between the trimmed V and J ends, which lost 0 bases and 7 bases, there was a span of 12 bases. The DNA for the CDR3 is TGTGCCAGTAGTATAGATGACGACGGGGGTGGCTACACCTTC. It is translated as CASSIDDDGGGYTF.

A single count supports this clone. DNA of the CDR3: TGTGCCAGCAGCCCTTTACCGGGCACTGAAGCTTTCTTT. Protein product: CASSPLPGTEAFF. The V and J genes are TRBV14 and TRBJ1-1; D unresolved. This CDR3 has 13 amino acids. V was cut by 4 bases and J by 4 bases, with 10 bases left in between. The germline V gene encodes CDR1 SGHDN and CDR2 FVKESK.

This chain uses TRBV5-5 with TRBJ2-5; tentative D call: TRBD2 (5 bases). Germline values: CDR1 SGHKS, CDR2 YYEKEE (reference sequence). This CDR3 is 15 amino acids long. V was trimmed by 4 bases and J by 5 bases, leaving 18 bases between them. The CDR3 DNA follows: TGTGCCAGCAGCCCAAACAGCGGTGTATACGAGACCCAGTACTTC. The encoded protein is CASSPNSGVYETQYF.

The chain recombines TRBV6-5 with TRBJ1-1; 7 bases line up with TRBD1. V was clipped by 2 bases and J by 2 bases; unmatched bases: 2. The CDR3 consists of 14 residues. Germline CDR1 is MNHEY and CDR2 is SVGAGI. The CDR3 loop reads CASSYQGGNTEAFF. Here the CDR3 DNA reads TGTGCCAGCAGTTACCAGGGGGGCAACACTGAAGCTTTCTTT.

The CDR3: CASSHPGNEQFF. The CDR3 region has the DNA TGTGCCAGCAGCCACCCAGGGAATGAGCAGTTCTTC. The chain uses TRBV7-2 and TRBJ2-1; tentative D call: TRBD1 (5 bases). This CDR3 has 12 amino acids. V gave up 5 bases and J gave up 7 bases, with 9 bases separating them. Germline V gene sequence: CDR1 SGHTA, CDR2 FQGNSA. The complete variable domain, with remaining parts taken from reference TRBV7-2 and TRBJ2-1, reads GAGVSQSPSNKVTEKGKDVELRCDPISGHTALYWYRQSLGQGLEFLIYFQGNSAPDKSGLPSDRFSAERTGGSVSTLTIQRTQQEDSAVYLCASSHPGNEQFFGPGTRLTVL.

The chain uses TRBV2 and TRBJ2-1; D is perhaps TRBD1 or TRBD2 (5 bases each). Germline CDR1 and CDR2: SNHLY and FYNNEI. The ends were cut back, 7 bases at V and 8 bases at J, with 15 bases in the middle. The CDR3 length is 13 residues. The CDR3 reads CASTRGYQDEQFF. DNA of the CDR3: TGTGCCAGCACGAGGGGATACCAGGATGAGCAGTTCTTC.

The sample holds a few counts of this clone. The chain employs TRBV6-1 and TRBJ2-4; 8 positions agree with TRBD2. Germline V gene lookup returns CDR1 MNHNS and CDR2 SASEGT. With V trimmed by 8 bases and J by 7 bases, 10 bases remained unmatched. The CDR3 length is 14 residues. The CDR3 sequence: CASAPRASGNIQYF. The CDR3 DNA reads as TGTGCCAGCGCCCCTAGGGCTAGCGGGAACATTCAGTACTTC.

The chain combines TRBV2 with TRBJ2-1; 11 bases fit TRBD2. CDR3 size: 15 residues. The V and J ends lost 7 bases and 5 bases, in that order; junction bases with no gene match: 7. Germline CDR1 SNHLY, CDR2 FYNNEI. CDR3 loop: CASTQLAGVNNEQFF. The CDR3 DNA is TGTGCCAGCACCCAACTAGCGGGGGTCAACAATGAGCAGTTCTTC.

The chain combines TRBV7-2 with TRBJ1-1, with D possibly TRBD1 on 6 matching bases. The CDR3 totals 13 residues. Trimming removed 6 bases from V and 9 bases from J, with 17 bases in between. Germline CDR1 and CDR2: SGHTA and FQGNSA. The CDR3 loop reads CASRLNTGTQAFF. CDR3 DNA: TGTGCCAGCAGGCTTAATACAGGGACTCAAGCTTTCTTT. The variable domain in full, with the rest retrieved from reference TRBV7-2 and TRBJ1-1, is GAGVSQSPSNKVTEKGKDVELRCDPISGHTALYWYRQSLGQGLEFLIYFQGNSAPDKSGLPSDRFSAERTGGSVSTLTIQRTQQEDSAVYLCASRLNTGTQAFFGQGTRLTVV.

The rearrangement links TRBV19 to TRBJ1-5, with D possibly TRBD1 on 5 matching bases. Trimming removed 3 bases at V and 1 base at J, with 10 bases between. The CDR3 is 15 amino acids. Germline CDR1 is LNHDA and CDR2 is SQIVND (reference sequence). CDR3 amino acids: CASSMGQGSNQPQHF. Written as DNA, the CDR3 is TGTGCCAGTAGTATGGGGCAGGGAAGCAATCAGCCCCAGCATTTT. The variable domain in full, completed from reference TRBV19 and TRBJ1-5, reads DGGITQSPKYLFRKEGQNVTLSCEQNLNHDAMYWYRQDPGQGLRLIYYSQIVNDFQKGDIAEGYSVSREKKESFPLTVTSAQKNPTAFYLCASSMGQGSNQPQHFGDGTRLSIL.

The chain's CDR3 is CASRQGRATNQPQHF. The CDR3 DNA reads TGTGCCAGCAGACAGGGGCGGGCGACCAATCAGCCCCAGCATTTT. This chain connects TRBV5-4 to TRBJ1-5, with 7 bases fitting TRBD1. The CDR3 is made up of 15 amino acids. The germline V gene encodes CDR1 SGHNT and CDR2 YYREEE (reference sequence). Trimming removed 5 bases from V and 3 bases from J; junction bases left unmatched: 8.

CDR3 amino acids: CSVGPRGGWEQYF. In DNA, the CDR3 is TGCAGCGTTGGCCCCCGGGGGGGGTGGGAGCAGTACTTC. The rearrangement links TRBV29-1 to TRBJ2-7; 8 bases are a match to TRBD2. This CDR3 is 13 amino acids long. The V and J ends lost 4 bases and 7 bases, in that order; junction bases with no gene match: 9. The V gene's germline CDR1 is SQVTM and CDR2 ANQGSEA.

The chain recombines TRBV5-1 with TRBJ2-3; TRBD2 is a possible D gene (6 bases). The germline CDR1 and CDR2 sequences are SGHRS and YFSETQ. This CDR3 has 15 amino acids. The V gene lost 0 bases and the J gene lost 6 bases, with 14 bases spanning the gap. The CDR3 DNA follows: TGCGCCAGCAGCTTGGGGTCCGGGGGAAGGGATACGCAGTATTTT. This translates into CASSLGSGGRDTQYF.

The V gene is TRBV28, the J gene TRBJ1-6; D is unresolved. CDR3 length equals 12 residues. Germline CDR1 reads MDHEN; CDR2 reads SYDVKM. V was cut by 2 bases and J by 10 bases, with 6 bases left in between. The CDR3 DNA sequence: TGTGCCAGCAGTTTACCAGTATCACCCCTCCACTTT. It is translated as CASSLPVSPLHF.